Listed below are T cell receptor beta chains from one sample, sequenced in a study of CD8 T cells in Susac syndrome. TCRdb re-derived calls from the immunoSEQ multiplex PCR reads in MiXCR, one entry per CDR3 protein. This table holds 150,000 to 180,000 distinct CDR3 sequences, approximately 95% found once. The sample was CD4+ T cells from PBMCs. The receptors were gathered from a human donor with Susac syndrome. The CDR3 runs from the conserved cysteine through the conserved F or W. Each record gives: D gene, V gene, J gene, clone size, CDR3 DNA, CDR3 protein. D genes are given only for firm matches. The size of a clone is reported for some rows only, either as once, few or many, or as a class for expanded clones.

>TRBD2|TRBV18|TRBJ2-1|-
TGTGCCAGCTCCCTCGGGGGGAGCAAGGTCGATGAGCAGTTCTTC
CASSLGGSKVDEQFF
>-|TRBV15|TRBJ2-2|-
TGTGCCACCTGGGACATAGGGAGCGGTTCCGGGGAGCTGTTTTTT
CATWDIGSGSGELFF
>-|TRBV5-4|TRBJ2-7|-
TGTGCCAGCAGCGTGAACGACAGAGGAGGCGAGCAGTACTTC
CASSVNDRGGEQYF
>TRBD1|TRBV6-1|TRBJ2-5|-
TGTGCCAGCAGTGATCATGGACAGGGACGAGAGACCCAGTACTTC
CASSDHGQGRETQYF
>-|TRBV12-3/TRBV12-4|TRBJ2-7|-
TGTGCCAGCAGTTCCGGGATATTGCAAGGGTACGAGCAGTACTTC
CASSSGILQGYEQYF
>TRBD1|TRBV19|TRBJ1-6|-
TGTGCCAGTAGTATATACACAGGGGGCGATTCACCCCTCCACTTT
CASSIYTGGDSPLHF
>-|TRBV4-2|TRBJ1-2|-
TGTGCCAGCAGCCTACACAGGGAATCTAACTATGGCTACACCTTC
CASSLHRESNYGYTF
>-|TRBV7-2|TRBJ2-1|-
TGTGCCAGCAGCCAGCTAGGCGGTAACTCCTACAATGAGCAGTTCTTC
CASSQLGGNSYNEQFF
>TRBD1|TRBV14|TRBJ2-5|-
TGTGCCAGCAGCCGGACAGGGGTTGGGACCCAGTACTTC
CASSRTGVGTQYF
>-|TRBV29-1|TRBJ2-5|-
TGCAGCGTTGAATGGCTCGGGGAAGAGACCCAGTACTTC
CSVEWLGEETQYF
>TRBD2|TRBV7-9|TRBJ2-1|-
TGTGCCAGCAGCTTAGCGGCGGCGGGGGGATACAATGAGCAGTTCTTC
CASSLAAAGGYNEQFF
>TRBD1|TRBV6-5|TRBJ1-2|-
TGTGCCAGCAGCCGGGGACAGGGGGGTGGCTACACCTTC
CASSRGQGGGYTF
>TRBD1|TRBV12-3/TRBV12-4|TRBJ2-3|-
TGTGCCAGCAGCAACCGGGACAGGACTAGCACAGATACGCAGTATTTT
CASSNRDRTSTDTQYF
>-|TRBV4-3|TRBJ2-6|-
TGCGCCAGCAGCCAAGACTTGGGTACTGGGGCCAACGTCCTGACTTTC
CASSQDLGTGANVLTF
>TRBD1|TRBV5-4|TRBJ1-2|-
TGTGCCAGCAGCTTGGGTAGGACACAGGGGGCAGACTATGGCTACACCTTC
CASSLGRTQGADYGYTF
>-|TRBV30|TRBJ2-3|-
TGTGCCTGGAGCCCGGCGGATACGCAGTATTTT
CAWSPADTQYF
>-|TRBV5-1|TRBJ2-5|-
TGCGCCAGCAGCTTGACCTTGGTCGCTACCGCCCAGGGGACCCAGTACTTC
CASSLTLVATAQGTQYF
>-|TRBV4-3|TRBJ1-2|-
TGCGCCAGCAGCCAAGATGTCCGGGAGGTCTTCTATGGCTACACCTTC
CASSQDVREVFYGYTF
>TRBD2|TRBV6-1|TRBJ2-1|-
TGTGCCAGCAGTCTAGCGGGGGTGGTCGATGAGCAGTTCTTC
CASSLAGVVDEQFF
>-|TRBV9|TRBJ2-1|once
TGTGCCAGCAGCGTAGCTACTGTACCCAATGAGCAGTTCTTC
CASSVATVPNEQFF
>-|TRBV7-8|TRBJ1-1|-
TGTGCCAGTCGGGACCATCTAAACACTGAAGCTTTCTTT
CASRDHLNTEAFF
>-|TRBV23-1|TRBJ1-2|-
TGCGCCAGCGATGATTATGGCTACACCTTC
CASDDYGYTF
>-|TRBV5-1|TRBJ1-1|-
TGCGCCAGCAGTCAGGACCAGGGCACTGAAGCTTTCTTT
CASSQDQGTEAFF